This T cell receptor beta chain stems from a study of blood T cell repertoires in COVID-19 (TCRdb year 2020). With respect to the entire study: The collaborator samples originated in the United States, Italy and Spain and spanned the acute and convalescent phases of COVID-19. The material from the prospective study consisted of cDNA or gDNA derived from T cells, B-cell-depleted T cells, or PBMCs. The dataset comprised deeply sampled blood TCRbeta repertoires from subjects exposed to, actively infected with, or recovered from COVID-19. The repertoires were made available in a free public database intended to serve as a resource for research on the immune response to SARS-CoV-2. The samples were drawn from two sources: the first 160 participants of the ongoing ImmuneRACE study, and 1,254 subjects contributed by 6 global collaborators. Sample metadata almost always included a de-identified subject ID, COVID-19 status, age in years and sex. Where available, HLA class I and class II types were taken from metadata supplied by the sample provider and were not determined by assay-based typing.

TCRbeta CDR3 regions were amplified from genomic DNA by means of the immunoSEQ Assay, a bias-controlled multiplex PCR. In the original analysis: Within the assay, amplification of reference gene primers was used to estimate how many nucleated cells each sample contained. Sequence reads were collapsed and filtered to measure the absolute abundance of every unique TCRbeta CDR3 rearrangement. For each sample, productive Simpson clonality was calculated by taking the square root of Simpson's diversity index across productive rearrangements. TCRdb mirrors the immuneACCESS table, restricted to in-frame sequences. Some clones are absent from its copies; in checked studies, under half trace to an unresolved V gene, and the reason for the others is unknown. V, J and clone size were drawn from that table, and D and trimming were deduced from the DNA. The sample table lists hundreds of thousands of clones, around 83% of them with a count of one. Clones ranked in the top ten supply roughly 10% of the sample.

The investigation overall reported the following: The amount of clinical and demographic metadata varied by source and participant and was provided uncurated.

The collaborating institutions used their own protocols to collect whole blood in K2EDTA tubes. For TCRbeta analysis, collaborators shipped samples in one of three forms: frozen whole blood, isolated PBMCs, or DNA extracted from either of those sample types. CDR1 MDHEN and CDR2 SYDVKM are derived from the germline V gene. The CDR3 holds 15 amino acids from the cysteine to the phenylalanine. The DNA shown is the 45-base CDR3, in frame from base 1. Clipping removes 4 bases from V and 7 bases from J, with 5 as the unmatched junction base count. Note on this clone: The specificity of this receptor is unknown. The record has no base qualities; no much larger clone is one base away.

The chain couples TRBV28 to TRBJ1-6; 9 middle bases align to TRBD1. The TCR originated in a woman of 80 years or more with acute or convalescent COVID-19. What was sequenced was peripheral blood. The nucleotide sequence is TGTGCCAGCAGTTATGGGACAGGGTGGAATTCACCCCTCCACTTT. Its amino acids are CASSYGTGWNSPLHF.